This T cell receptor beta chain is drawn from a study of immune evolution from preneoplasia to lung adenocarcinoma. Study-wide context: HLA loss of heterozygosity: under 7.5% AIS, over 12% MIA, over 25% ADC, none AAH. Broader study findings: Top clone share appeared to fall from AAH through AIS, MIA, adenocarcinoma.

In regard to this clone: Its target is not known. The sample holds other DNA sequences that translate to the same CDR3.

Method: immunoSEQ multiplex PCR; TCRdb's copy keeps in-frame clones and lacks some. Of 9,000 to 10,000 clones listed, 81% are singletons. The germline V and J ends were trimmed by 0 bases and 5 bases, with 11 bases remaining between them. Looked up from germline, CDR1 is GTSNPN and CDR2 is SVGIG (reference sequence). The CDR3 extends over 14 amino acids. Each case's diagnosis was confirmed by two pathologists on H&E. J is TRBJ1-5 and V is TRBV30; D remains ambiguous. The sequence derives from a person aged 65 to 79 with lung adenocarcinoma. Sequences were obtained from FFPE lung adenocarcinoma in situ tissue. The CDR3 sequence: CAWSVGGKDQPQHF. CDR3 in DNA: TGTGCCTGGAGTGTGGGAGGGAAGGATCAGCCCCAGCATTTT.